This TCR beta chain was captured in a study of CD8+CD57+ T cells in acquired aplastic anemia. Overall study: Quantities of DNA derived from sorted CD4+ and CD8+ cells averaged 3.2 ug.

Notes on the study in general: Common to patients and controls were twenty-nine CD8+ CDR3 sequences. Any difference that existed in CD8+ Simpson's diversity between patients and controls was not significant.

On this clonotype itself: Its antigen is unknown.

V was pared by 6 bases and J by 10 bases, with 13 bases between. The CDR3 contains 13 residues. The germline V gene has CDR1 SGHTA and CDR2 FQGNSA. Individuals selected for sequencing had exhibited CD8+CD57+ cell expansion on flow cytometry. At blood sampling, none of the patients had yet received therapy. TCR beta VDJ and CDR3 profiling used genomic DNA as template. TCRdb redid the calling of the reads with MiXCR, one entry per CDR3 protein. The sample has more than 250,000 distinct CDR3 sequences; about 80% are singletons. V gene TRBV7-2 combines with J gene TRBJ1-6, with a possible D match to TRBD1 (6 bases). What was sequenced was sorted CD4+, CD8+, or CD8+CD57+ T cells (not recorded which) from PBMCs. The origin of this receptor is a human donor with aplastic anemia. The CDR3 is CASSLDSLSPLHF. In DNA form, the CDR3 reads TGTGCCAGCAGTTTGGACAGTTTATCACCCCTCCACTTT.